This is a list of T cell receptor beta chains from one sample in a study of blood T cells in healthy people across ages. TCRdb ran MiXCR on the 5' RACE reads and lists one entry per CDR3 protein. Among around 800,000 distinct CDR3 sequences, 40% to 50% were seen once, and the ten largest hold 15% to 25%. The sequenced sample was blood. The receptors originated from a man between 60 and 75 years old in good health. The CDR3 runs from the conserved cysteine through the conserved F or W. D genes are given only for firm matches. A row's size may be missing; if present it is once, few, many or a size class.

>TRBJ1-5|TRBV3-1|.|.
CASSQGYRASNQPQHF
TGTGCCAGCAGCCAAGGGTACAGGGCAAGCAATCAGCCCCAGCATTTT
>TRBJ2-4|TRBV5-1|TRBD1|few
CASSSGTGDYLASLAKNIQYF
TGCGCCAGCAGCTCCGGGACAGGGGACTACCTGGCCTCTTTAGCCAAAAACATTCAGTACTTC
>TRBJ2-5|TRBV20-1|.|.
CSASAEGVQETQYF
TGCAGTGCTAGCGCGGAGGGAGTTCAAGAGACCCAGTACTTC
>TRBJ2-5|TRBV7-9|.|few
CASSPPSGLALETQYF
TGTGCCAGCAGCCCGCCGTCGGGACTGGCCCTTGAGACCCAGTACTTC
>TRBJ2-1|TRBV2|TRBD1|.
CASSDRGYNEQFF
TGTGCCAGCAGTGACAGGGGGTACAATGAGCAGTTCTTC
>TRBJ2-7|TRBV7-8|.|.
CASSPTPRSYEQYF
TGTGCCAGCAGCCCCACCCCCAGGTCCTACGAGCAGTACTTC
>TRBJ1-2|TRBV5-1|.|few
CASSPTPGTALYGYTF
TGCGCCAGCAGCCCGACCCCCGGTACGGCCTTATATGGCTACACCTTC
>TRBJ2-1|TRBV28|.|few
CASSPLGTPKAYNEQFF
TGTGCCAGCAGTCCCCTTGGGACACCCAAGGCGTACAATGAGCAGTTCTTC
>TRBJ2-7|TRBV12-3/TRBV12-4|.|.
CASSLERPSSYEQYF
TGTGCCAGCAGTTTGGAGCGCCCGAGCTCCTACGAGCAGTACTTC
>TRBJ2-7|TRBV18|.|.
CASSPTGEYEQYF
TGTGCCAGCTCACCTACAGGAGAGTACGAGCAGTACTTC
>TRBJ2-1|TRBV20-1|TRBD2|.
CSARTSGAGNEQFF
TGCAGTGCTCGGACTAGCGGGGCGGGAAATGAGCAGTTCTTC
>TRBJ2-7|TRBV10-3|TRBD1|.
CAINLGDRSDEQYF
TGTGCCATCAACCTCGGGGACAGGTCTGACGAGCAGTACTTC
>TRBJ2-5|TRBV6-6|TRBD1|few
CASRRSQGQGQETQYF
TGTGCCAGCAGGCGTTCCCAAGGACAGGGTCAAGAGACCCAGTACTTC
>TRBJ2-5|TRBV7-7|TRBD1|.
CASSRTGYETQYF
TGTGCTAGCAGCCGGACAGGGTACGAGACCCAGTACTTC
>TRBJ2-5|TRBV7-9|TRBD2|.
CASSVVGTKETQYF
TGTGCCAGCAGCGTAGTCGGGACTAAAGAGACCCAGTACTTC
>TRBJ2-5|TRBV20-1|.|few
CSARKGGQETQYF
TGCAGTGCTAGAAAAGGGGGGCAAGAGACCCAGTACTTC
>TRBJ2-7|TRBV10-3|.|.
CATGQSSYEQYF
TGTGCCACCGGACAGTCCTCCTACGAGCAGTACTTC
>TRBJ2-7|TRBV11-2|TRBD2|.
CASSLGTSASYEQYF
TGTGCCAGCAGCCTCGGGACTAGCGCGTCCTACGAGCAGTACTTC
>TRBJ1-6|TRBV6-1|.|.
CASSEISSYNSPLHF
TGTGCCAGCAGTGAAATTTCCTCCTATAATTCACCCCTCCACTTT
>TRBJ1-5|TRBV7-9|TRBD1|.
CASSPMPGQGAIGNQPQHF
TGTGCCAGCAGCCCAATGCCGGGACAGGGGGCAATTGGTAATCAGCCCCAGCATTTT
>TRBJ1-4|TRBV20-1|.|.
CSASVGGTKEKLFF
TGCAGTGCTAGTGTCGGGGGCACTAAGGAAAAACTGTTTTTT
>TRBJ1-1|TRBV6-6|.|.
CASSYSSGGLDTEAFF
TGTGCCAGCAGTTACTCGAGCGGGGGCTTGGACACTGAAGCTTTCTTT
>TRBJ2-5|TRBV4-2|.|.
CASSQDSRPQETQYF
TGTGCCAGCAGCCAAGATTCCAGGCCCCAAGAGACCCAGTACTTC
>TRBJ2-3|TRBV7-2|.|few
CASSQAPQGITDTQYF
TGTGCCAGCAGCCAAGCTCCTCAGGGTATCACAGATACGCAGTATTTT
>TRBJ2-5|TRBV5-5|TRBD1|many
CASSPLRQGRFETQYF
TGTGCCAGCAGCCCCTTGAGACAGGGAAGATTTGAGACCCAGTACTTC
>TRBJ2-3|TRBV9|TRBD2|.
CASSVTSGGRTDTQYF
TGTGCCAGCAGCGTGACTAGCGGGGGTAGAACAGATACGCAGTATTTT
>TRBJ1-1|TRBV20-1|TRBD1|.
CSARDLYRTGGNTEAFF
TGCAGTGCTAGAGATCTGTACCGGACAGGGGGGAACACTGAAGCTTTCTTT
>TRBJ1-1|TRBV4-3|.|.
CASSQVGVNTEAFF
TGCGCCAGCAGCCAAGTGGGGGTGAACACTGAAGCTTTCTTT
>TRBJ2-3|TRBV6-2/TRBV6-3|.|.
CASRGLGTDTQYF
TGTGCCAGCAGGGGACTCGGCACAGATACGCAGTATTTT
>TRBJ2-6|TRBV20-1|.|.
CSAESGSGANVLTF
TGCAGTGCAGAATCAGGCTCTGGGGCCAACGTCCTGACTTTC
>TRBJ1-1|TRBV9|.|.
CASSQEGEGEAFF
TGTGCCAGCAGCCAAGAGGGGGAGGGTGAAGCTTTCTTT
>TRBJ1-1|TRBV12-3/TRBV12-4|.|.
CASSHPRATGTEAFF
TGTGCCAGCAGTCACCCCCGGGCCACCGGCACTGAAGCTTTCTTT
>TRBJ2-1|TRBV20-1|TRBD1|.
CSASPGQGAREQFF
TGCAGTGCATCTCCGGGACAGGGGGCTCGCGAGCAGTTCTTC
>TRBJ2-3|TRBV18|.|.
CASSSQGLSTDTQYF
TGTGCCAGCTCATCACAGGGTTTGAGCACAGATACGCAGTATTTT
>TRBJ2-3|TRBV7-2|.|.
CASSLSGGANTDTQYF
TGTGCCAGCAGCTTATCCGGGGGAGCGAACACAGATACGCAGTATTTT
>TRBJ2-7|TRBV4-1|.|many
CASSQTGEQYF
TGCGCCAGCAGCCAAACGGGCGAGCAGTACTTC
>TRBJ2-2|TRBV5-1|.|.
CASSTENTGELFF
TGCGCCAGCAGCACCGAGAACACCGGGGAGCTGTTTTTT
>TRBJ2-4|TRBV3-1|TRBD2|.
CASSQDRVAGINIQYF
TGTGCCAGCAGCCAAGATCGGGTAGCGGGGATAAACATTCAGTACTTC
>TRBJ1-1|TRBV25-1|.|many
CASSDSGESTEAFF
TGTGCCAGCAGTGATTCGGGGGAGAGCACTGAAGCTTTCTTT
>TRBJ2-4|TRBV30|.|.
CAWSVRGLAKNIQYF
TGTGCCTGGAGTGTAAGGGGACTAGCCAAAAACATTCAGTACTTC
>TRBJ2-3|TRBV11-2|.|.
CASSFTIRPRDTQYF
TGTGCCAGCAGCTTTACGATCAGGCCCCGGGATACGCAGTATTTT
>TRBJ1-5|TRBV25-1|TRBD1|.
CASSSQGGQPQHF
TGTGCCAGCAGTTCTCAGGGGGGGCAGCCCCAGCATTTT
>TRBJ1-5|TRBV27|.|once
CARGLGEEHSNQPQHF
TGTGCCAGAGGCTTGGGGGAAGAACATAGCAATCAGCCCCAGCATTTT
>TRBJ2-3|TRBV20-1|.|few
CSAIGRRSSTDTQYF
TGCAGTGCTATCGGCCGGCGTAGCTCCACAGATACGCAGTATTTT
>TRBJ1-4|TRBV6-6|TRBD1|.
CASSYSRQGANEKLFF
TGTGCCAGCAGTTACTCGAGGCAGGGGGCGAATGAAAAACTGTTTTTT
>TRBJ1-5|TRBV7-2|.|.
CASGSGNQPQHF
TGTGCCAGCGGCTCTGGAAATCAGCCCCAGCATTTT
>TRBJ2-7|TRBV11-2|TRBD1|few
CASSLVVGTGAFSSYEQYF
TGTGCCAGCAGCTTAGTCGTCGGGACAGGGGCCTTCTCCTCCTACGAGCAGTACTTC
>TRBJ1-4|TRBV25-1|.|few
CASSKEATNEKLFF
TGTGCCAGCAGTAAAGAAGCAACTAATGAAAAACTGTTTTTT
>TRBJ2-2|TRBV7-3|.|few
CASAQEAGELFF
TGTGCCAGCGCCCAAGAGGCCGGGGAGCTGTTTTTT
>TRBJ2-3|TRBV5-5|.|.
CASNPGLPTDTQYF
TGTGCCAGCAACCCGGGACTGCCCACAGATACGCAGTATTTT
>TRBJ1-2|TRBV4-3|TRBD1|many
CASSQDGAGGTDGYTF
TGCGCCAGCAGCCAAGATGGGGCAGGGGGCACAGATGGCTACACCTTC
>TRBJ2-7|TRBV10-3|TRBD1|.
CAISEGQGVLSEQYF
TGTGCCATCAGTGAGGGACAGGGTGTACTCTCCGAGCAGTACTTC
>TRBJ2-5|TRBV5-6|TRBD2|.
CASSPETSGVWKEQYF
TGTGCCAGCAGCCCCGAGACTAGCGGGGTATGGAAGGAGCAGTACTTC
>TRBJ2-3|TRBV7-2|.|.
CASSSDTLSTDTQYF
TGTGCCAGCAGCTCTGACACCTTAAGCACAGATACGCAGTATTTT